One sample yielded the 9 T cell receptor beta chains listed below, sequenced in a study of T cell repertoires in cytomegalovirus infection. A single record per CDR3 protein comes from TCRdb applying MiXCR to the reads. There are 150,000 to 200,000 distinct CDR3 sequences in the sample; roughly 15% occur only once, and roughly a sixth lies in the top ten. Sequencing used CD8+ T cells from PBMCs. The receptors shown here come from a human donor in good health (CMV status not recorded). Some clones in this sample may be carry-over from other donors' samples.

The chain carries TRBV24-1 and TRBJ2-7; the match to TRBD1 covers 7 bases. V trimming: 4 bases; J trimming: 2 bases; junction bases outside the gene matches: 10. Germline V gene lookup returns CDR1 KGHDR and CDR2 SFDVKD. The length of the CDR3 is 16 residues. The CDR3 DNA is TGTGCCACCAGTGACCCCGGACAGGAGAAGCCCTACGAGCAGTACTTC. Translating gives CATSDPGQEKPYEQYF.

This clonotype was seen only a few times. The rearrangement uses TRBV2 and TRBJ2-1; no definite D call. Germline V gives CDR1 SNHLY, CDR2 FYNNEI. The CDR3 has 13 residues. V gave up 5 bases and J gave up 4 bases, with 9 bases separating them. The CDR3 is CASSRDEYNEQFF. CDR3 in DNA: TGTGCCAGCAGTCGTGATGAGTACAATGAGCAGTTCTTC.

V usage is TRBV7-2 and J usage is TRBJ2-1; 7 positions agree with TRBD1. Germline V gene data show CDR1 as SGHTA and CDR2 as FQGNSA. This CDR3 has 13 amino acids. V gave up 5 bases and J gave up 10 bases; unmatched junction bases: 8. The CDR3 coding sequence is TGTGCCAGCAGCGTCATTGACAGGGACGAGCAGTTCTTC. Its translation is CASSVIDRDEQFF.

The genes are TRBV20-1 and TRBJ1-6; D call uncertain. The CDR3 contains 14 residues. Trimming took off 2 bases at V and 0 bases at J, with 5 bases between the two ends. Germline V CDR1 and CDR2: DFQATT, SNEGSKA (reference sequence). The CDR3 reads CSARKASYNSPLHF. In DNA form, the CDR3 reads TGCAGTGCTAGAAAGGCCTCCTATAATTCACCCCTCCACTTT.

This clonotype appeared a few times. The J gene is TRBJ2-7, the V gene TRBV13; D is undetermined. Germline V gene sequence: CDR1 PRHDT, CDR2 FYEKMQ (reference sequence). The CDR3 covers 12 residues. The V end was cut by 4 bases, the J end by 6 bases, with 10 bases between. In DNA, the CDR3 is TGTGCCAGCAGCTCGAGTCTGGGCGAGCAGTACTTC. It codes for CASSSSLGEQYF.

The V call is TRBV6-2 or TRBV6-3, the J call TRBJ2-2; 15 positions agree with TRBD2. The CDR3 is made up of 15 amino acids. The germline gives CDR1 MNHEY, CDR2 SVGEGT. The ends lost 6 bases at V and 6 bases at J; junction bases unmatched: 2. CDR3 DNA sequence: TGTGCCAGCAGAGGGACTAGCGGGAGGCCCGGGGAGCTGTTTTTT. It codes for CASRGTSGRPGELFF.

This sequence joins TRBV29-1 and TRBJ2-1; 8 bases fit TRBD1. In germline, CDR1 is SQVTM, CDR2 ANQGSEA. The trim removed 3 bases at V and 9 bases at J, leaving 10 bases unmatched. The CDR3 has 14 residues. The chain's CDR3 is CSVESDRGYFEQFF. Written as DNA, the CDR3 is TGCAGCGTTGAGAGTGACAGGGGTTACTTTGAGCAGTTCTTC.

The CDR3 DNA sequence: TGTGCCAGCAGTTTCCTAGAGGACGAGCAGTACTTC. Protein: CASSFLEDEQYF. The chain uses TRBV28 and TRBJ2-7; D is undetermined. Germline V gene data show CDR1 as MDHEN and CDR2 as SYDVKM. The CDR3 contains 12 residues. V lost 3 bases to trimming and J lost 5 bases, with 8 bases between them. The entire variable domain, with the rest obtained from reference TRBV28 and TRBJ2-7, is as follows: DVKVTQSSRYLVKRTGEKVFLECVQDMDHENMFWYRQDPGLGLRLIYFSYDVKMKEKGDIPEGYSVSREKKERFSLILESASTNQTSMYLCASSFLEDEQYFGPGTRLTVT.

This clonotype occurred a few times. The V call is TRBV20-1, the J call TRBJ2-5; TRBD2 is a possible D gene (5 bases). Trimming left V 0 bases short and J 5 bases short, with 13 bases between. CDR3 length: 14 amino acids. Germline V gene data show CDR1 as DFQATT and CDR2 as SNEGSKA (reference sequence). CDR3: CSARDPRWEETQYF. CDR3 coding DNA: TGCAGTGCTAGAGATCCCCGTTGGGAGGAGACCCAGTACTTC.